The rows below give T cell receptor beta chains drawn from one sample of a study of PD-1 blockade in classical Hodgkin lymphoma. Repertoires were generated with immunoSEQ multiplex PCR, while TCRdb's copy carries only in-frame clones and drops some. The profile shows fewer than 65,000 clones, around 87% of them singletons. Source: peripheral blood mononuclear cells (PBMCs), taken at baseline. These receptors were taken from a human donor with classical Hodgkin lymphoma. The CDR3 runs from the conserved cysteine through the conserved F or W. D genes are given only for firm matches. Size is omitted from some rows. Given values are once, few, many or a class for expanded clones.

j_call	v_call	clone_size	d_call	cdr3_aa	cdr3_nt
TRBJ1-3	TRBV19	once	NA	CASSAEQGFAGNTIYF	TGTGCCAGTAGTGCCGAACAGGGATTTGCTGGAAACACCATATATTTT
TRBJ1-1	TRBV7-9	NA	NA	CASSLVAEGGEAFF	TGTGCCAGCAGCTTAGTTGCAGAAGGGGGGGAAGCTTTCTTT
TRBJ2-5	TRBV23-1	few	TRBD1	CASSQTPGQGADETQYF	TGCGCCAGCAGTCAGACCCCGGGGCAGGGGGCTGACGAGACCCAGTACTTC
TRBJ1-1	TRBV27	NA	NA	CASSLTAMNTEAFF	TGTGCCAGCAGTTTAACAGCCATGAACACTGAAGCTTTCTTT
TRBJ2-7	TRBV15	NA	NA	CATSTSGTSYEQYF	TGTGCCACCAGCACCTCCGGGACCTCCTACGAGCAGTACTTC
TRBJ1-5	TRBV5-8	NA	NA	CASSRGKPTHNQPQHF	TGTGCCAGCAGCCGGGGTAAGCCTACTCACAATCAGCCCCAGCATTTT
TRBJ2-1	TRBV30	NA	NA	CAWSPDDEQFF	TGTGCCTGGAGCCCGGACGATGAGCAGTTCTTC
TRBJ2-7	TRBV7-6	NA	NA	CASEAYEQYF	TGTGCCAGCGAGGCCTACGAGCAGTACTTC
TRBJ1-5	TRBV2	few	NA	CASNTGLHQPQHF	TGTGCCAGCAATACAGGGTTGCATCAGCCCCAGCATTTT
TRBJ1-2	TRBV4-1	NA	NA	CASNSGGRDLLGRKGYTF	TGCGCCAGCAACTCCGGCGGGAGGGATTTACTGGGACGAAAGGGCTACACCTTC
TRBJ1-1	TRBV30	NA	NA	CAWSSENTEAFF	TGTGCCTGGAGTTCAGAGAACACTGAAGCTTTCTTT
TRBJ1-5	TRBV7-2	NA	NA	CASSLELGRNQPQHF	TGTGCCAGCAGCTTAGAGTTGGGGAGGAATCAGCCCCAGCATTTT
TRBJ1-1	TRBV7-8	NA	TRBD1	CASSVLTGVTEAFF	TGTGCCAGCAGCGTCCTTACAGGGGTCACTGAAGCTTTCTTT
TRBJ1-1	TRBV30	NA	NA	CAWSVRGGAEAFF	TGTGCCTGGAGTGTCCGGGGGGGGGCTGAAGCTTTCTTT
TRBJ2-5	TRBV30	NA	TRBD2	CAWSYGSGGYGETQYF	TGTGCCTGGAGTTACGGAAGCGGGGGATATGGAGAGACCCAGTACTTC
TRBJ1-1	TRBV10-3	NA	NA	CAISGIPENSEAFF	TGTGCCATCAGCGGGATCCCGGAGAACTCTGAAGCTTTCTTT
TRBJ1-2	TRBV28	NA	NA	CASTRELDGYTF	TGTGCCAGCACCCGGGAGCTCGATGGCTACACCTTC
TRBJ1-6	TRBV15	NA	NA	CATSSRGSPLHF	TGTGCCACCAGCAGTCGAGGTAGTCCCCTCCACTTT
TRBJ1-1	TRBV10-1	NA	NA	CASSGSGNTEAFF	TGCGCCAGCAGTGGTTCGGGGAACACTGAAGCTTTCTTT
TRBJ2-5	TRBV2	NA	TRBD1	CASSEITGVRGMETQYF	TGTGCCAGCAGTGAAATCACCGGAGTCAGGGGGATGGAGACCCAGTACTTC
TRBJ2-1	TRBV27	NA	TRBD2	CASRLGTSGGNEQFF	TGTGCCAGCAGGCTCGGGACTAGCGGGGGGAATGAGCAGTTCTTC
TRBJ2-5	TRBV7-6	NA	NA	CASSSANQETQYF	TGTGCCAGCAGCTCTGCGAACCAAGAGACCCAGTACTTC
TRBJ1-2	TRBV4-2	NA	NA	CASSQARGDYGYTF	TGTGCCAGCAGCCAAGCGAGGGGAGACTATGGCTACACCTTC
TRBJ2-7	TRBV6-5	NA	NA	CASRTGWGGKQYF	TGTGCCAGCAGAACAGGCTGGGGTGGGAAGCAGTACTTC
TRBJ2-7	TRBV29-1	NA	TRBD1	CSVRRTRDRDSEQYF	TGCAGCGTTCGCCGAACTCGGGACAGGGATAGCGAGCAGTACTTC
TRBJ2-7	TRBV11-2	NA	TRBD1	CASSGQGTPYEQYF	TGTGCCAGCAGCGGACAGGGTACCCCCTACGAGCAGTACTTC
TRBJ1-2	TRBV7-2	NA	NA	CASSLVGTEDLYGYTF	TGTGCCAGCAGCTTAGTAGGGACCGAAGACCTGTATGGCTACACCTTC
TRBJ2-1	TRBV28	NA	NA	CASRFNVDEQFF	TGTGCCAGCAGATTTAACGTTGATGAGCAGTTCTTC
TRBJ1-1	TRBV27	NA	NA	CASRWTVYTEAFF	TGTGCCAGCAGGTGGACAGTATACACTGAAGCTTTCTTT
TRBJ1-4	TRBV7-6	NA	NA	CASSLWTPQKGEKLFF	TGTGCCAGCAGCTTATGGACACCCCAGAAAGGAGAAAAACTGTTTTTT
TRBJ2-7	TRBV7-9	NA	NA	CASNEGGRYEQYF	TGTGCCAGCAACGAAGGGGGGCGGTACGAGCAGTACTTC
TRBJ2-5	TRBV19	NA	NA	CASNGGLGETQYF	TGTGCCAGTAACGGGGGCCTCGGAGAGACCCAGTACTTC
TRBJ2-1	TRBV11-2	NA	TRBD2	CASSPLGVAGYEQFF	TGTGCCAGCAGCCCCCTCGGGGTAGCGGGGTATGAGCAGTTCTTC
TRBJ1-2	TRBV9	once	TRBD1	CASSVLSGQGPYGYTF	TGTGCCAGCAGCGTACTCTCCGGACAGGGTCCTTATGGCTACACCTTC
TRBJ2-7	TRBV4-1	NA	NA	CASSQAEAGQITYEQYF	TGCGCCAGCAGCCAAGCGGAGGCGGGACAGATCACCTACGAGCAGTACTTC
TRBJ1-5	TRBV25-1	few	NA	CASRDGNQPQHF	TGTGCCAGCAGGGACGGGAATCAGCCCCAGCATTTT
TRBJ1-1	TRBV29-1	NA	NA	CSVEGGRWTEAFF	TGCAGCGTTGAAGGGGGCAGGTGGACTGAAGCTTTCTTT
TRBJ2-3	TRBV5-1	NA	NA	CASSPKTSTGPTDTQYF	TGCGCCAGCAGCCCGAAGACTAGTACGGGGCCCACAGATACGCAGTATTTT
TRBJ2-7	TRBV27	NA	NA	CASSPTLTADEQYF	TGTGCCAGCAGCCCCACCCTTACAGCGGACGAGCAGTACTTC
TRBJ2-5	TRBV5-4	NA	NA	CASNVGPQETQYF	TGTGCCAGCAACGTGGGTCCGCAAGAGACCCAGTACTTC
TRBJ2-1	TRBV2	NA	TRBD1	CASRSQDRGRRNNEQFF	TGTGCCAGCAGAAGTCAGGACAGGGGGCGAAGGAACAATGAGCAGTTCTTC
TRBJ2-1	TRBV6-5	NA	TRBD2	CATTSGGAREQFF	TGTGCCACTACTAGCGGGGGGGCGAGGGAGCAGTTCTTC
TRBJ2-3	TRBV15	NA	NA	CATSRDRRQTADTQYF	TGTGCCACCAGCAGAGATCGGAGACAGACAGCAGATACGCAGTATTTT
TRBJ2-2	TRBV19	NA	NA	CASSYTRTSNTGELFF	TGTGCCAGTAGTTACACCCGGACATCGAACACCGGGGAGCTGTTTTTT
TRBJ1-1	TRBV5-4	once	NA	CASSLGGEMNTEAFF	TGTGCCAGCAGCTTGGGGGGTGAGATGAACACTGAAGCTTTCTTT
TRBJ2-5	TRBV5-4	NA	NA	CASSFVGFGETQYF	TGTGCCAGCAGCTTCGTTGGCTTCGGGGAGACCCAGTACTTC
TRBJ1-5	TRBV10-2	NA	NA	CASRQERNQPQHF	TGCGCCAGCAGGCAAGAAAGAAATCAGCCCCAGCATTTT
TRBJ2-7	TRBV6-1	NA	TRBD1	CASSEPTGVHYEQYF	TGTGCCAGCAGTGAACCGACAGGGGTTCACTACGAGCAGTACTTC
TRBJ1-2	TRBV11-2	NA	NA	CASSSTAYGYTF	TGTGCCAGCAGCTCAACAGCCTATGGCTACACCTTC
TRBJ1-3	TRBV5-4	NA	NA	CASSQDGNTIYF	TGTGCCAGCAGCCAAGACGGAAACACCATATATTTT